A selection of T cell receptor beta chains follows, all from one sample in a study of T-cell memory formation after mild COVID-19. TCRdb re-analysed the 5' RACE reads in MiXCR, keeping a single row per CDR3 protein. The sample yields approximately 250,000 distinct CDR3 sequences, roughly 17% seen once. Sequencing was done on a sample of PBMCs or a T cell subset sorted from them (not recorded which). Every receptor here comes from a man aged 18 to 29 who had mild COVID-19 (a few samples of this study predate the infection). Cell type and time point are not known. Both conserved end residues are part of each CDR3. The order of the fields is clone size, J gene, V gene, CDR3 length, D gene, CDR3 DNA, CDR3 protein. The D gene is left open where the match is weak. Clone size is shown for a subset of rows, as once, few, many or a class of expanded clone.

clone size: few
J gene: TRBJ1-2
V gene: TRBV5-1
CDR3 length: 14
D gene: TRBD1
CDR3 DNA: TGCGCCAGCAGCACTAGGGGGCTTGGGTATGGCTACACCTTC
CDR3 protein: CASSTRGLGYGYTF

clone size: NA
J gene: TRBJ2-3
V gene: TRBV7-3
CDR3 length: 15
D gene: TRBD2
CDR3 DNA: TGTGCCAGCAGCTTCGGACTAGCGGTGACAGATACGCAGTATTTT
CDR3 protein: CASSFGLAVTDTQYF

clone size: few
J gene: TRBJ2-2
V gene: TRBV7-9
CDR3 length: 13
D gene: NA
CDR3 DNA: TGTGCCAGCAGCGCAGCATACACCGGGGAGCTGTTTTTT
CDR3 protein: CASSAAYTGELFF

clone size: few
J gene: TRBJ2-7
V gene: TRBV7-2
CDR3 length: 13
D gene: NA
CDR3 DNA: TGTGCCAGCAGCCCATCTCCCTCCTACGAGCAGTACTTC
CDR3 protein: CASSPSPSYEQYF

clone size: NA
J gene: TRBJ1-1
V gene: TRBV30
CDR3 length: 14
D gene: NA
CDR3 DNA: TGTGCCTGGAGTGTATATCAGGGACCAACCGAAGCTTTCTTT
CDR3 protein: CAWSVYQGPTEAFF

clone size: NA
J gene: TRBJ2-5
V gene: TRBV5-1
CDR3 length: 13
D gene: NA
CDR3 DNA: TGCGCCAGCCACGATACGTACCAAGAGACCCAGTACTTC
CDR3 protein: CASHDTYQETQYF

clone size: NA
J gene: TRBJ2-1
V gene: TRBV25-1
CDR3 length: 16
D gene: TRBD1
CDR3 DNA: TGTGCCAGCAGTGAATATCTTACAGGGGGCCCCCATGAGCAGTTCTTC
CDR3 protein: CASSEYLTGGPHEQFF

clone size: NA
J gene: TRBJ1-6
V gene: TRBV5-1
CDR3 length: 15
D gene: TRBD1
CDR3 DNA: TGCGCCAGCAGCGCGGGTCGACAGGGATATTCACCCCTCCACTTT
CDR3 protein: CASSAGRQGYSPLHF

clone size: NA
J gene: TRBJ1-1
V gene: TRBV20-1
CDR3 length: 13
D gene: NA
CDR3 DNA: TGCAGTGCTAGGAGGAGTGTGAACACTGAAGCTTTCTTT
CDR3 protein: CSARRSVNTEAFF

clone size: NA
J gene: TRBJ2-7
V gene: TRBV27
CDR3 length: 13
D gene: NA
CDR3 DNA: TGTGCCAGCAGTTTGTGGCAATACGACGAGCAGTACTTC
CDR3 protein: CASSLWQYDEQYF

clone size: NA
J gene: TRBJ1-5
V gene: TRBV20-1
CDR3 length: 13
D gene: NA
CDR3 DNA: TGCAGTGCTAGAGCGTATAGCAATCAGCCCCAGCATTTT
CDR3 protein: CSARAYSNQPQHF

clone size: few
J gene: TRBJ1-1
V gene: TRBV4-2
CDR3 length: 13
D gene: NA
CDR3 DNA: TGTGCCAGCAGCCAAGACGGGGCAAAGATGGCTTTCTTT
CDR3 protein: CASSQDGAKMAFF

clone size: NA
J gene: TRBJ2-5
V gene: TRBV4-1
CDR3 length: 13
D gene: NA
CDR3 DNA: TGCGCCAGCCGGGACGTGGGGCAAGAGACCCAGTACTTC
CDR3 protein: CASRDVGQETQYF

clone size: few
J gene: TRBJ2-5
V gene: TRBV7-9
CDR3 length: 14
D gene: NA
CDR3 DNA: TGTGCCAGCAGCCCCTCAGGCGGTACGGAGACCCAGTACTTC
CDR3 protein: CASSPSGGTETQYF

clone size: few
J gene: TRBJ1-1
V gene: TRBV6-5
CDR3 length: 13
D gene: NA
CDR3 DNA: TGTGCCAGCAGTTACCGGACAGACACTGAAGCTTTCTTT
CDR3 protein: CASSYRTDTEAFF

clone size: NA
J gene: TRBJ1-6
V gene: TRBV6-2/TRBV6-3
CDR3 length: 13
D gene: NA
CDR3 DNA: TGTGCCAGCACCTCCGGGATTAATTCACCCCTCCACTTT
CDR3 protein: CASTSGINSPLHF

clone size: few
J gene: TRBJ2-3
V gene: TRBV7-9
CDR3 length: 17
D gene: NA
CDR3 DNA: TGTGCCAGCAGCCCCAGCGCCCGATGGAGGGACACAGATACGCAGTATTTT
CDR3 protein: CASSPSARWRDTDTQYF

clone size: NA
J gene: TRBJ1-5
V gene: TRBV24-1
CDR3 length: 13
D gene: NA
CDR3 DNA: TGTGCCACCAGTCGACAGGAAGGTCAGCCCCAGCATTTT
CDR3 protein: CATSRQEGQPQHF

clone size: few
J gene: TRBJ2-5
V gene: TRBV9
CDR3 length: 14
D gene: TRBD1
CDR3 DNA: TGTGCCAGCAGCGTCGACAGGGTCCAAGAGACCCAGTACTTC
CDR3 protein: CASSVDRVQETQYF

clone size: few
J gene: TRBJ1-5
V gene: TRBV6-2/TRBV6-3
CDR3 length: 13
D gene: NA
CDR3 DNA: TGTGCCAGCAGCGGAACAGGGTTTCAGCCCCAGCATTTT
CDR3 protein: CASSGTGFQPQHF

clone size: NA
J gene: TRBJ2-5
V gene: TRBV28
CDR3 length: 15
D gene: TRBD1
CDR3 DNA: TGTGCCAGCAGTTTACAGGGGGCCTACCAAGAGACCCAGTACTTC
CDR3 protein: CASSLQGAYQETQYF

clone size: NA
J gene: TRBJ2-7
V gene: TRBV29-1
CDR3 length: 13
D gene: NA
CDR3 DNA: TGCAGCGTTGAAGTTATAGATGACTACGAGCAGTACTTC
CDR3 protein: CSVEVIDDYEQYF